The 20 T cell receptor beta chains given below trace back to one sample, sequenced in a study of T cell responses to AZD1222 COVID-19 vaccine. Repertoires were generated with immunoSEQ multiplex PCR, while TCRdb's copy carries only in-frame clones and drops some. The repertoire has more than 95,000 clones, less than 90% of them found once; the top ten carry approximately 28%. The source material was peripheral blood, sampled on day 0 of AZD1222 vaccination. Source of these receptors: an adult in good health.

The CDR3 DNA reads TGTGCCAGCAGCTCGGACGGCTACGAGCAGTACTTC. It specifies CASSSDGYEQYF. The gene calls are TRBV7-9 and TRBJ2-7, with D uncertain. The germline CDR1 and CDR2 sequences are SEHNR and FQNEAQ (reference sequence). Trimming took off 4 bases at V and 3 bases at J, with 7 bases between the two ends. The CDR3 has 12 residues.

V usage is TRBV27 and J usage is TRBJ2-7; 11 bases agree with TRBD2. The CDR3 runs 15 residues. Germline V gene lookup returns CDR1 MNHEY and CDR2 SMNVEV (reference sequence). The V and J ends lost 8 bases and 0 bases, in that order; junction bases with no gene match: 6. CDR3 bases: TGTGCCAGCGGCCGACTAGCGGGGCCCTCCTACGAGCAGTACTTC. Translation: CASGRLAGPSYEQYF.

The sample holds one count of this clone. The rearrangement joins TRBV7-6 to TRBJ2-5; 7 bases map to TRBD2. The V gene's germline CDR1 is SGHVS and CDR2 FNYEAQ. V was clipped by 2 bases and J by 1 base; unmatched bases: 10. The CDR3 is 17 residues long. In DNA form, the CDR3 reads TGTGCCAGCAGCTTACCAGTCACTAGCGCAACCCAAGAGACCCAGTACTTC. Residues: CASSLPVTSATQETQYF. Filled out from reference TRBV7-6 and TRBJ2-5, the complete variable domain reads GAGVSQSPRYKVTKRGQDVALRCDPISGHVSLYWYRQALGQGPEFLTYFNYEAQQDKSGLPNDRFSAERPEGSISTLTIQRTEQRDSAMYRCASSLPVTSATQETQYFGPGTRLLVL.

This chain connects TRBV5-1 to TRBJ2-1, with D uncertain. CDR1 SGHRS and CDR2 YFSETQ come from the germline V gene. The CDR3 loop spans 15 amino acids. V was shortened by 0 bases and J by 3 bases, with 10 bases between the two germline ends. CDR3 protein: CASSLGASFYNEQFF. CDR3 nucleotides: TGCGCCAGCAGCTTGGGGGCAAGTTTCTACAATGAGCAGTTCTTC.

The genes are TRBV20-1 and TRBJ2-7; D is unresolved. Germline assignment: CDR1 DFQATT and CDR2 SNEGSKA (reference sequence). Trimming shortened V by 6 bases and J by 3 bases, and 9 bases separated the two germline ends. The CDR3 covers 11 residues. The CDR3 loop reads CSATPSYEQYF. The CDR3 DNA reads as TGCAGTGCCACTCCCAGCTACGAGCAGTACTTC.

The chain uses TRBV6-5 and TRBJ2-7; 11 bases are shared with TRBD2. The junction had 8 bases not matched to a gene; V was cut back by 7 bases and J by 3 bases. Germline CDR1 reads MNHEY; CDR2 reads SVGAGI. This CDR3 spans 15 amino acids. The CDR3 DNA reads as TGTGCCAGCACCCTGGGACTAGCGGTGAGCTACGAGCAGTACTTC. Its protein is CASTLGLAVSYEQYF.

This chain links TRBV13 with TRBJ1-5; D call uncertain. Between the trimmed V and J ends, which lost 3 bases and 6 bases, there was a span of 6 bases. Germline CDR1 reads PRHDT; CDR2 reads FYEKMQ (reference sequence). The CDR3 loop spans 12 amino acids. This CDR3 is CASSLWGQPQHF. The CDR3 DNA follows: TGTGCCAGCAGCTTGTGGGGTCAGCCCCAGCATTTT.

J is TRBJ2-7 and V is TRBV15; D assignment may be TRBD1 or TRBD2 (5 bases each). Germline assignment: CDR1 LNHNV and CDR2 YYDKDF (reference sequence). The CDR3 is 16 amino acids. V lost 0 bases, J lost 4 bases, and 16 bases lay in between. CDR3 sequence: CATSRDGAGSRYEQYF. Written as DNA, the CDR3 is TGTGCCACCAGCAGAGATGGGGCAGGGAGCCGATACGAGCAGTACTTC.

The V gene is TRBV5-5, the J gene TRBJ2-1; TRBD1 might be the D (5 bases). The V end was cut by 0 bases, the J end by 4 bases, with 14 bases between. CDR1 is SGHKS and CDR2 is YYEKEE in the germline V gene (reference sequence). This CDR3 spans 16 amino acids. CDR3 sequence reads: CASSLGAETEYNEQFF. The CDR3 DNA is TGTGCCAGCAGCTTGGGAGCAGAGACAGAATACAATGAGCAGTTCTTC.

The rearrangement uses TRBV24-1 and TRBJ2-2; no reliable D call. Looked up from germline, CDR1 is KGHDR and CDR2 is SFDVKD. The CDR3 loop spans 14 amino acids. The V end lost 6 bases, the J end lost 1 base, and 8 bases lay between the germline ends. CDR3 nucleotides: TGTGCCACCAGTCCGAACCAGAACACCGGGGAGCTGTTTTTT. Translation gives CATSPNQNTGELFF.

V gene TRBV19 combines with J gene TRBJ1-6; 7 bases match TRBD1. Germline V gene data show CDR1 as LNHDA and CDR2 as SQIVND (reference sequence). The CDR3 loop spans 15 amino acids. V lost 3 bases to trimming and J lost 7 bases; unmatched junction nucleotides: 6. In nucleotides, the CDR3 is TGTGCCAGTAGTATGGGGACAGCACTGAATTCACCCCTCCACTTT. This encodes CASSMGTALNSPLHF.

This chain uses TRBV5-1 with TRBJ2-7; no firm D call. Per the germline V gene, CDR1 is SGHRS and CDR2 is YFSETQ. V was shortened by 1 base and J by 5 bases, with 7 bases between the two germline ends. The CDR3 is made up of 12 amino acids. The CDR3 coding sequence is TGCGCCAGCAGCTTGAATGAGAACGAGCAGTACTTC. This sequence encodes CASSLNENEQYF.

The chain is built from TRBV19 and TRBJ2-1; D unresolved. The CDR3 is made up of 14 amino acids. V lost 6 bases, J lost 6 bases, and 15 bases lay in between. Germline assignment: CDR1 LNHDA and CDR2 SQIVND (reference sequence). CDR3 protein: CASSFGRIANEQFF. The CDR3 DNA reads as TGTGCCAGTAGCTTCGGAAGAATAGCCAATGAGCAGTTCTTC.

A few counts support this clone. The chain joins TRBV14 to TRBJ1-6, with TRBD1 matching 7 bases. The CDR3 is 15 residues long. Germline V gene data show CDR1 as SGHDN and CDR2 as FVKESK. With V trimmed by 4 bases and J by 7 bases, 7 bases remained unmatched. CDR3 protein: CASSPGQAVNSPLHF. CDR3 coding DNA: TGTGCCAGCAGCCCTGGACAGGCGGTGAATTCACCCCTCCACTTT.

The chain couples TRBV19 to TRBJ2-3, with 12 bases matching TRBD1. V was pared by 6 bases and J by 6 bases, with 7 bases of the junction left unmatched. Germline loops: CDR1 LNHDA, CDR2 SQIVND (reference sequence). The CDR3 totals 15 residues. The CDR3 DNA reads as TGTGCCAGTAGCCCGGGACAGGGGGCATGGGATACGCAGTATTTT. Protein: CASSPGQGAWDTQYF. Full variable domain (missing parts from reference TRBV19 and TRBJ2-3): DGGITQSPKYLFRKEGQNVTLSCEQNLNHDAMYWYRQDPGQGLRLIYYSQIVNDFQKGDIAEGYSVSREKKESFPLTVTSAQKNPTAFYLCASSPGQGAWDTQYFGPGTRLTVL.

The gene calls are TRBV15 and TRBJ2-3; TRBD1 agrees at 7 bases. Losses at the gene ends were 2 bases for V and 4 bases for J; bases not matched to a gene: 6. Germline V gene sequence: CDR1 LNHNV, CDR2 YYDKDF (reference sequence). The CDR3 length is 15 residues. CDR3 sequence reads: CATSRISTGADTQYF. The CDR3 DNA sequence: TGTGCCACCAGCAGAATAAGTACAGGGGCAGATACGCAGTATTTT.

The genes are TRBV14 and TRBJ1-1, with 8 nucleotides matching TRBD1. This CDR3 spans 13 amino acids. Germline lookup yields CDR1 SGHDN and CDR2 FVKESK. Unmatched junction bases numbered 8, after V lost 4 bases and J lost 10 bases. The CDR3, as DNA: TGTGCCAGCAGCCTGATGGGACAGGACGGAGCTTTCTTT. This codes for CASSLMGQDGAFF.

This clone has more than one count but fewer than ten. The chain recombines TRBV7-9 with TRBJ2-1; 10 nucleotides agree with TRBD2. This CDR3 is built from 14 residues. V gave up 5 bases and J gave up 15 bases; unmatched junction bases: 13. Germline assignment: CDR1 SEHNR and CDR2 FQNEAQ (reference sequence). CDR3 coding DNA: TGTGCCAGCAGCAGACAAGCGGGAGGGCCTGTTCCGTTCTTC. It is translated as CASSRQAGGPVPFF. Looking up the rest from reference TRBV7-9 and TRBJ2-1 gives the full variable domain: DTGVSQNPRHKITKRGQNVTFRCDPISEHNRLYWYRQTLGQGPEFLTYFQNEAQLEKSRLLSDRFSAERPKGSFSTLEIQRTEQGDSAMYLCASSRQAGGPVPFFGPGTRLTVL.

The chain recombines TRBV30 with TRBJ1-2; 10 positions match TRBD1. Trimming took 8 bases from V and 2 from J; bases not matched to a gene: 8. Germline CDR1 is GTSNPN and CDR2 is SVGIG (reference sequence). The CDR3 has 14 residues. The CDR3 sequence is CALRQGAINYGYTF. The DNA for the CDR3 is TGTGCCCTTCGACAGGGGGCGATCAACTATGGCTACACCTTC.

The J gene is TRBJ2-5, the V gene TRBV5-8; 13 nucleotides line up with TRBD2. Unmatched junction bases numbered 8, after V lost 4 bases and J lost 2 bases. Looked up from germline, CDR1 is SGHTS and CDR2 is YDEGEE. This CDR3 spans 17 amino acids. The CDR3 loop is CASSTGLAGAIQETQYF. CDR3 nucleotides: TGTGCCAGCAGCACCGGACTAGCGGGGGCAATTCAAGAGACCCAGTACTTC.